This TCR beta chain emerged from a study of cytomegalovirus exposure and HLA in healthy donors. Background on the study: HLA-typed donors were the source of approximately 88 million unique TCRs held in an early data release.

The sample holds a few counts of this clone. A multiplex PCR was run with 60 Vbeta primers and 13 Jbeta primers. In the authors' methods: Per a later analysis, the number of unique TCR beta chains was some 80 million, of which about 11 million were shared. Libraries were prepared by immunoSEQ multiplex PCR; TCRdb keeps only in-frame clonotypes and omits some of them. The D gene and trimming were derived from the DNA, and the V and J assignments and clone size from that table. The profile covers around 130,000 clones, with 65% to 80% appearing a single time and 4.5% to 6% taken by the ten largest. The sequence derives from a young man in good health and CMV-seropositive. Sequencing was done on a sample of PBMCs.

The CDR3 loop is CASSLVRNEQFF. CDR3 bases: TGTGCCAGCAGCTTAGTCCGCAATGAGCAGTTCTTC. The V and J genes are TRBV7-9 and TRBJ2-1; the D is unclear. Germline CDR1 and CDR2: SEHNR and FQNEAQ (reference sequence). The CDR3 sequence is 12 residues long. Deletions cut 1 base from V and 6 bases from J, with 4 bases between.